The 25 T cell receptor beta chains given below trace back to one sample, sequenced in a study of T cell responses to AZD1222 COVID-19 vaccine. Some clones are missing from TCRdb's copy, which holds only in-frame ones; the method was immunoSEQ multiplex PCR. The repertoire holds approximately 89,000 clones, 90% seen once, with 5% to 6% in the top ten. This material consisted of peripheral blood, taken 28 days after the second AZD1222 dose. These receptors originate from an adult who received the AZD1222 COVID-19 vaccine.

V usage is TRBV2 and J usage is TRBJ2-7; 11 positions agree with TRBD1. The CDR3 is 15 residues long. Germline lookup yields CDR1 SNHLY and CDR2 FYNNEI. V shed 4 bases, J shed 4 bases, and the junction held 6 bases outside the gene matches. The CDR3 reads CASSAWGQGVYEQYF. The CDR3 nucleotides read TGTGCCAGCAGTGCCTGGGGACAGGGGGTGTACGAGCAGTACTTC.

The gene calls are TRBV20-1 and TRBJ1-2; TRBD1 is a possible D gene (6 bases). The CDR3 loop spans 13 amino acids. Germline loops: CDR1 DFQATT, CDR2 SNEGSKA (reference sequence). V lost 4 bases, J lost 6 bases, and 15 bases lay in between. CDR3 residues: CSAIDRRNNGYTF. CDR3 sequence (DNA): TGCAGTGCTATTGACAGGCGGAATAATGGCTACACCTTC.

The chain carries TRBV5-1 and TRBJ2-2; 7 bases match TRBD1. Germline assignment: CDR1 SGHRS and CDR2 YFSETQ. CDR3 length equals 15 residues. The ends lost 4 bases at V and 9 bases at J; junction bases unmatched: 12. The CDR3 here is CASSAPGQLDRELFF. The CDR3 DNA sequence: TGCGCCAGCAGCGCCCCGGGACAGCTCGACAGGGAGCTGTTTTTT.

The chain carries TRBV11-2 and TRBJ1-2; D gene uncertain. The CDR3 totals 16 residues. Per germline, CDR1 SGHAT and CDR2 FQNNGV. V lost 6 bases and J 0 bases, leaving 17 bases between the germline ends. CDR3 amino acids: CASRRMGSHSNYGYTF. CDR3 DNA: TGTGCCAGCAGACGGATGGGGTCCCATTCTAACTATGGCTACACCTTC. Full variable domain (remainder filled in from reference TRBV11-2 and TRBJ1-2): EAGVAQSPRYKIIEKRQSVAFWCNPISGHATLYWYQQILGQGPKLLIQFQNNGVVDDSQLPKDRFSAERLKGVDSTLKIQPAKLEDSAVYLCASRRMGSHSNYGYTFGSGTRLTVV.

This chain joins TRBV6-5 and TRBJ1-2; tentatively, D is TRBD1 (6 bases). V was cut by 0 bases and J by 6 bases, with 14 bases left in between. This CDR3 is 15 amino acids long. The germline CDR1 and CDR2 sequences are MNHEY and SVGAGI. The CDR3 sequence: CASSYSRGGADGYTF. The CDR3 DNA sequence: TGTGCCAGCAGTTACTCCAGGGGTGGGGCGGATGGCTACACCTTC.

The chain recombines TRBV3-1 (or the pseudogene TRBV3-2) with TRBJ1-6; D might be TRBD1 (5 bases). The CDR3 covers 17 residues. Looked up from germline, CDR1 is LGHDT and CDR2 is YNNKEL (reference sequence). With 8 bases removed from V and 0 bases from J, the gap between germline ends came to 17 bases. The CDR3 loop reads CASARGPWSSYNSPLHF. CDR3 nucleotides: TGTGCCAGCGCTAGGGGACCCTGGAGCTCCTATAATTCACCCCTCCACTTT.

The genes are TRBV14 and TRBJ1-2; TRBD1 aligns across 7 bases. The V gene end was trimmed by 6 bases and the J gene end by 2 bases; junction bases not matched to a gene: 3. Germline V lookup: CDR1 SGHDN, CDR2 FVKESK. This CDR3 has 13 amino acids. CDR3 amino acids: CASRPTGNYGYTF. As DNA, the CDR3 is TGTGCCAGCAGACCGACAGGGAACTATGGCTACACCTTC.

This chain connects TRBV6-2 or TRBV6-3 to TRBJ2-7, with TRBD1 matching over 10 bases. This CDR3 spans 16 amino acids. Germline trimming cut 5 bases from V and 0 bases from J; bases unmatched to any gene: 7. Germline V gene lookup returns CDR1 MNHEY and CDR2 SVGEGT. CDR3 in amino acids: CASSHPGQGFSYEQYF. The CDR3 DNA reads as TGTGCCAGCAGTCACCCGGGACAGGGGTTCTCCTACGAGCAGTACTTC.

The gene calls are TRBV12-5 and TRBJ1-5; D might be TRBD1 (6 bases). CDR1 is LGHNT and CDR2 is FRNRAP in the germline V gene. V lost 2 bases and J lost 2, with 13 bases in between. This CDR3 spans 16 amino acids. In DNA, the CDR3 is TGTGCTAGTGGTTTGACGGTACAGGGCGGCAATCAGCCCCAGCATTTT. Translating gives CASGLTVQGGNQPQHF. Using reference TRBV12-5 and TRBJ1-5 for the parts outside the CDR3, the full variable domain is DARVTQTPRHKVTEMGQEVTMRCQPILGHNTVFWYRQTMMQGLELLAYFRNRAPLDDSGMPKDRFSAEMPDATLATLKIQPSEPRDSAVYFCASGLTVQGGNQPQHFGDGTRLSIL.

In this sample, this clone turned up once. This rearrangement joins TRBV28 to TRBJ2-2, with D maybe TRBD1 (6 bases). Germline-derived CDR1 and CDR2 are MDHEN and SYDVKM. The V end lost 6 bases, the J end lost 4 bases, and 21 bases lay between the germline ends. This CDR3 has 17 amino acids. The CDR3 protein is CASSTPDWTAPTGELFF. The CDR3 nucleotides read TGTGCCAGCAGCACCCCTGACTGGACAGCCCCCACCGGGGAGCTGTTTTTT.

The rearrangement uses TRBV7-2 and TRBJ1-5, with D possibly matching TRBD1 (5 bases). V lost 1 base and J 7 bases, leaving 11 bases between the germline ends. The CDR3 spans 14 residues. Germline loops: CDR1 SGHTA, CDR2 FQGNSA. CDR3 sequence reads: CASSLVPWGQPQHF. As DNA, the CDR3 is TGTGCCAGCAGCTTAGTCCCCTGGGGGCAGCCCCAGCATTTT.

The rearrangement joins TRBV4-1 to TRBJ2-3; 7 nucleotides align to TRBD1. CDR1 and CDR2 from the germline V gene are MGHRA and YSYEKL. V lost 0 bases, J lost 4 bases, and 10 bases stayed unmatched. The CDR3 is 17 residues long. CDR3 residues: CASSQESTGALADTQYF. The CDR3 coding sequence is TGCGCCAGCAGCCAAGAAAGTACAGGGGCTCTTGCAGATACGCAGTATTTT.

This clone was observed a few times. This chain uses TRBV29-1 with TRBJ2-7; no definite D call. The germline CDR1 and CDR2 sequences are SQVTM and ANQGSEA. Trimming shortened V by 4 bases and J by 0 bases, and 10 bases separated the two germline ends. The CDR3 consists of 13 residues. CDR3 DNA sequence: TGCAGCGTTGGAACAGCTTACTCCTACGAGCAGTACTTC. Translating it yields CSVGTAYSYEQYF.

There are a few counts of this clone. The rearrangement uses TRBV9 and TRBJ1-5; 7 bases are a match to TRBD1. Germline V gene sequence: CDR1 SGDLS, CDR2 YYNGEE. Trimming removed 4 bases from V and 7 bases from J; junction bases left unmatched: 11. This CDR3 region has 15 residues. In DNA, the CDR3 is TGTGCCAGCAGCCCGGCCGGAGGGGGCGACCAGCCCCAGCATTTT. Translating it yields CASSPAGGGDQPQHF.

This rearrangement joins TRBV5-6 to TRBJ1-1; D is perhaps TRBD1 (5 bases). This CDR3 region has 15 residues. Trimming took 4 bases from V and 6 from J, leaving 19 bases between them. Germline CDR1 is SGHDT and CDR2 is YYEEEE. CDR3 nucleotides: TGTGCCAGCAGCCCGGGGGTGGCCCAGAGGTCTGAAGCTTTCTTT. Amino acid sequence: CASSPGVAQRSEAFF.

The chain joins TRBV5-1 to TRBJ2-5, with 11 bases that match TRBD2. This CDR3 has 17 amino acids. With V trimmed by 2 bases and J by 0 bases, 6 bases remained unmatched. Germline-derived CDR1 and CDR2 are SGHRS and YFSETQ. CDR3 nucleotide sequence: TGCGCCAGCAGCTTCCCAACTAGCGGGGGAGACCAAGAGACCCAGTACTTC. Encoded protein: CASSFPTSGGDQETQYF.

V usage is TRBV19 and J usage is TRBJ2-7, with 9 bases lining up with TRBD1. After removal of 5 bases from V and 1 base from J, the junction contained 3 bases not matched to a gene. The CDR3 is made up of 14 amino acids. Germline-derived CDR1 and CDR2 are LNHDA and SQIVND (reference sequence). CDR3 sequence reads: CASSFGQGSYEQYF. The CDR3 bases are TGTGCCAGTAGTTTTGGACAGGGGTCCTACGAGCAGTACTTC.

This chain links TRBV5-1 with TRBJ1-4, with 7 bases aligning to TRBD1. Trimming cost V 4 bases and J 4 bases; bases outside gene matches: 4. Germline V lookup: CDR1 SGHRS, CDR2 YFSETQ. This CDR3 region has 14 residues. The CDR3 loop reads CASSRDSLNEKLFF. The CDR3 nucleotides are TGCGCCAGCAGCCGGGACAGCCTTAATGAAAAACTGTTTTTT.

Comment on this clone: Distinct nucleotide sequences in the sample also encode this CDR3. V is TRBV5-4 and J is TRBJ1-1; unclear D gene. In germline, CDR1 is SGHNT, CDR2 YYREEE (reference sequence). CDR3 length: 13 amino acids. The germline V and J ends were trimmed by 0 bases and 1 base, with 4 bases remaining between them. CDR3 DNA: TGTGCCAGCAGCTTGGGCCCGAACACTGAAGCTTTCTTT. Translating gives CASSLGPNTEAFF.

The gene calls are TRBV4-1 and TRBJ1-1; weak D call: TRBD1 (6 bases). Germline V gene data show CDR1 as MGHRA and CDR2 as YSYEKL. The CDR3 covers 14 residues. V shed 3 bases and J shed 6 bases, with 14 bases lying between them. DNA for the CDR3: TGCGCCAGCAGCCAGGGGAGACAGGCCGCTGAAGCTTTCTTT. Translation gives CASSQGRQAAEAFF.

This rearrangement joins TRBV6-5 to TRBJ2-7; 10 bases match TRBD1. The CDR3 is made up of 16 amino acids. V lost 4 bases, J lost 7 bases, and 13 bases stayed unmatched. From germline, CDR1 is MNHEY and CDR2 SVGAGI. The CDR3 DNA sequence: TGTGCCAGCAGTTCCCTCCGACAGGGGGCCTCCGAGGAGCAGTACTTC. Protein sequence: CASSSLRQGASEEQYF.

The chain couples TRBV7-2 to TRBJ1-2, with D unclear. Trimming left V 0 bases short and J 3 bases short, with 5 bases between. Germline V gene lookup returns CDR1 SGHTA and CDR2 FQGNSA. The CDR3 spans 13 residues. CDR3 DNA: TGTGCCAGCAGCTTAGCCCCATACTATGGCTACACCTTC. The encoded protein is CASSLAPYYGYTF.

The chain carries TRBV20-1 and TRBJ2-3, with a weak D call TRBD2 (5 bases). The CDR3 is 11 amino acids. With 0 bases removed from V and 13 bases from J, the gap between germline ends came to 11 bases. Germline CDR1 and CDR2: DFQATT and SNEGSKA (reference sequence). CDR3 protein: CSAREGSGEYF. CDR3 DNA sequence: TGCAGTGCTAGAGAAGGCTCCGGGGAGTATTTT.

This clone has just a few counts. The chain has TRBV28 and TRBJ1-5; tentative D call: TRBD1 (5 bases). The V gene's germline CDR1 is MDHEN and CDR2 SYDVKM. V shed 6 bases and J shed 1 base, with 13 bases lying between them. CDR3 length: 15 residues. The CDR3 spells CASSPARGSNQPQHF. As DNA, the CDR3 is TGTGCCAGCAGCCCTGCGCGGGGGAGCAATCAGCCCCAGCATTTT.

This clone has just a few counts. The chain has TRBV28 and TRBJ1-1; 7 bases are a match to TRBD1. Germline V CDR1 and CDR2: MDHEN, SYDVKM. V lost 3 bases to trimming and J lost 0 bases; unmatched junction nucleotides: 4. CDR3 size: 15 residues. The CDR3 spells CASSFGTAMNTEAFF. DNA for the CDR3: TGTGCCAGCAGTTTTGGGACAGCTATGAACACTGAAGCTTTCTTT. Using reference TRBV28 and TRBJ1-1 for the parts outside the CDR3, the full variable domain is DVKVTQSSRYLVKRTGEKVFLECVQDMDHENMFWYRQDPGLGLRLIYFSYDVKMKEKGDIPEGYSVSREKKERFSLILESASTNQTSMYLCASSFGTAMNTEAFFGQGTRLTVV.